A selection of T cell receptor beta chains follows, all from one sample in a study of T cells in Graves' hyperthyroidism and ophthalmopathy. TCRdb recomputed calls from the multiplex PCR reads with MiXCR, one row per CDR3 protein. The sample shows about 350,000 distinct CDR3 sequences, roughly 20% of them seen only once. Sequenced input: blood. These receptors were obtained from a woman aged 40 to 55 with Graves' ophthalmopathy. CDR3s include the opening cysteine and the closing phenylalanine or tryptophan. The order of the fields is D gene, J gene, V gene, CDR3 protein. The D gene is left open where the match is weak.

D: .
J: TRBJ2-2
V: TRBV24-1
CDR3: CATKHTNTGELFF

D: .
J: TRBJ1-2
V: TRBV6-1
CDR3: CASSTNTANYGYTF

D: .
J: TRBJ2-7
V: TRBV6-1
CDR3: CASRDSSGYEQYF

D: .
J: TRBJ1-3
V: TRBV18
CDR3: CASSPTGSGNTIYF

D: .
J: TRBJ2-7
V: TRBV27
CDR3: CASSLWAGEQYF

D: .
J: TRBJ1-2
V: TRBV19
CDR3: CASSILGAGVGYTF

D: TRBD1
J: TRBJ2-5
V: TRBV5-1
CDR3: CASSFRTGLLQETQYF

D: TRBD2
J: TRBJ2-7
V: TRBV28
CDR3: CAVSGGVSYEQYF

D: .
J: TRBJ2-7
V: TRBV6-1
CDR3: CASSERWSEQYF

D: .
J: TRBJ2-1
V: TRBV11-2
CDR3: CASKTNRARSNEQFF

D: .
J: TRBJ2-7
V: TRBV6-5
CDR3: CASSYSTTSYEQYF

D: .
J: TRBJ1-1
V: TRBV18
CDR3: CASSPLGTTNTEAFF

D: .
J: TRBJ2-7
V: TRBV12-3/TRBV12-4
CDR3: CASSLGGAGVRYEQYF

D: TRBD2
J: TRBJ2-7
V: TRBV6-2/TRBV6-3
CDR3: CASSWGLAGDRYEQYF

D: .
J: TRBJ2-2
V: TRBV12-3/TRBV12-4
CDR3: CASSWGRAGAGELFF

D: TRBD1
J: TRBJ2-7
V: TRBV7-9
CDR3: CASSRKGASHEQYF

D: TRBD1
J: TRBJ2-7
V: TRBV6-2/TRBV6-3
CDR3: CASNGQGVRGEQYF

D: .
J: TRBJ1-3
V: TRBV12-3/TRBV12-4
CDR3: CASSPISGNTIYF

D: .
J: TRBJ1-3
V: TRBV9
CDR3: CASSAQGVSGNTIYF

D: .
J: TRBJ1-1
V: TRBV6-1
CDR3: CASSEQALNTEAFF

D: .
J: TRBJ2-2
V: TRBV20-1
CDR3: CSANPPNTGELFF

D: .
J: TRBJ2-7
V: TRBV20-1
CDR3: CSASGESSYEQYF

D: .
J: TRBJ1-2
V: TRBV12-3/TRBV12-4
CDR3: CASSLLVQNGYTF

D: TRBD1
J: TRBJ2-2
V: TRBV7-2
CDR3: CASSPQTGRTGELFF

D: TRBD2
J: TRBJ2-4
V: TRBV11-2
CDR3: CASSFTSGLAKNIQYF

D: TRBD1
J: TRBJ2-2
V: TRBV6-1
CDR3: CASRQGALTGELFF

D: TRBD1
J: TRBJ2-7
V: TRBV12-3/TRBV12-4
CDR3: CASSLKGALSGSYEQYF

D: .
J: TRBJ1-2
V: TRBV28
CDR3: CASSFVGRLRYGYTF

D: .
J: TRBJ1-5
V: TRBV4-2
CDR3: CASSQDRDNQPQHF

D: .
J: TRBJ1-1
V: TRBV12-3/TRBV12-4
CDR3: CASSSGQRMNTEAFF

D: TRBD1
J: TRBJ1-3
V: TRBV6-1
CDR3: CASSGQGAGGNTIYF

D: .
J: TRBJ1-3
V: TRBV11-2
CDR3: CASSTRATSGGNTIYF

D: TRBD1
J: TRBJ1-5
V: TRBV6-1
CDR3: CAIGQGNQPQHF